This entry lists 23 T cell receptor beta chains sequenced from one sample in a study of cytomegalovirus exposure and HLA in healthy donors. Assay: immunoSEQ multiplex PCR; the TCRdb copy retains only in-frame clones and omits some. The repertoire has approximately 150,000 clones, about 89% of them found once; the top ten carry 3% to 3.5%. The specimen was PBMCs. The receptors were sampled from a woman between 18 and 30 years old in good health and CMV-seropositive.

The chain combines TRBV6-5 with TRBJ1-1; perhaps TRBD1 as D (5 bases). The CDR3 consists of 14 residues. V was trimmed by 4 bases and J by 2 bases, leaving 11 bases between them. Germline loops: CDR1 MNHEY, CDR2 SVGAGI. CDR3 DNA: TGTGCCAGCAGTTCCTTACAGGAAAACACTGAAGCTTTCTTT. This translates into CASSSLQENTEAFF.

This clone was recorded once. The chain couples TRBV21-1 to TRBJ2-4; the table's D gene call, TRBD1, was not cross checked with the DNA. TRBV21-1 constitutes a pseudogene. This CDR3 comprises 14 residues. The CDR3 sequence is CASSKGGQGNIQYF. For the CDR3, the DNA is TGTGCCAGCAGCAAAGGGGGACAGGGAAACATTCAGTACTTC.

CDR3 nucleotides: TGTGCCAGTAGTACCCGGACTAGCGGTAGCACAGATACGCAGTATTTT. Translating it yields CASSTRTSGSTDTQYF. The rearrangement joins TRBV19 to TRBJ2-3; 10 nucleotides match TRBD2. This CDR3 spans 16 amino acids. The V gene end was trimmed by 4 bases and the J gene end by 0 bases; junction bases not matched to a gene: 4. CDR1 LNHDA and CDR2 SQIVND come from the germline V gene (reference sequence).

V gene TRBV7-2 combines with J gene TRBJ2-7; a possible D gene is TRBD1 (5 bases). The CDR3 runs to 16 residues. The germline CDR1 and CDR2 sequences are SGHTA and FQGNSA. The V end was cut by 1 base, the J end by 4 bases, with 17 bases between. The CDR3 here is CASSLEGQVPGYEQYF. CDR3 in DNA: TGTGCCAGCAGCTTAGAGGGGCAGGTCCCCGGGTACGAGCAGTACTTC.

V gene TRBV6-6 combines with J gene TRBJ1-4; weak D call: TRBD1 (6 bases). V was cut by 0 bases and J by 8 bases, with 10 bases left in between. This CDR3 has 14 residues. CDR1 MNHNY and CDR2 SVGAGI come from the germline V gene (reference sequence). This chain's CDR3 is CASSYSFRGEKLFF. For the CDR3, the DNA is TGTGCCAGCAGTTACTCGTTTAGGGGGGAAAAACTGTTTTTT.

This chain links TRBV25-1 with TRBJ2-3, with D unclear. This CDR3 has 13 amino acids. Germline V gene data show CDR1 as MGHDK and CDR2 as SYGVNS. The V end was cut by 4 bases, the J end by 3 bases, with 8 bases between. In nucleotides, the CDR3 is TGTGCCAGCAGTGTCCCTTCGACAGATACGCAGTATTTT. Its translation is CASSVPSTDTQYF. Drawing the rest from reference TRBV25-1 and TRBJ2-3, the complete variable domain is EADIYQTPRYLVIGTGKKITLECSQTMGHDKMYWYQQDPGMELHLIHYSYGVNSTEKGDLSSESTVSRIRTEHFPLTLESARPSHTSQYLCASSVPSTDTQYFGPGTRLTVL.

The chain links TRBV5-6 to TRBJ2-5; tentative D call: TRBD1 (6 bases). The length of the CDR3 is 14 residues. The V end was cut by 5 bases, the J end by 3 bases, with 14 bases between. CDR1 SGHDT and CDR2 YYEEEE come from the germline V gene. CDR3 nucleotides: TGTGCCAGCAGGTGGGGGACACTAAAAGAGACCCAGTACTTC. Protein sequence: CASRWGTLKETQYF.

This chain joins TRBV7-9 and TRBJ1-5, with D unresolved. Germline V lookup: CDR1 SEHNR, CDR2 FQNEAQ (reference sequence). This CDR3 has 17 residues. V lost 5 bases and J lost 1, with 18 bases in between. CDR3 coding DNA: TGTGCCAGCAGCAACGAGGGTTTAGGTTTGAGCAATCAGCCCCAGCATTTT. It translates to CASSNEGLGLSNQPQHF.

The chain has TRBV6-5 and TRBJ2-7, with 9 bases identical to TRBD1. The CDR3 sequence is 14 residues long. The germline CDR1 and CDR2 sequences are MNHEY and SVGAGI. Germline trimming cut 5 bases from V and 3 bases from J; bases unmatched to any gene: 5. The CDR3 here is CASSHGTGSYEQYF. The CDR3 nucleotides read TGTGCCAGCAGTCACGGGACAGGGAGCTACGAGCAGTACTTC.

The V and J genes are TRBV5-4 and TRBJ1-6; TRBD1 matches 7 bases. V shed 2 bases and J 7 bases; nucleotides not matched to a gene: 6. The CDR3 consists of 15 residues. Germline V CDR1 and CDR2: SGHNT, YYREEE (reference sequence). CDR3 in DNA: TGTGCCAGCAGCTTCGGCGACAGGGTCAATTCACCCCTCCACTTT. Protein sequence: CASSFGDRVNSPLHF.

V is TRBV5-6 and J is TRBJ2-5, with TRBD2 matching over 10 bases. V dropped 0 bases and J dropped 4; count of bases not matched to a gene: 15. Germline CDR1 reads SGHDT; CDR2 reads YYEEEE. The CDR3 contains 19 residues. The CDR3 spells CASSLGRRTSGPGGETQYF. The CDR3 bases are TGTGCCAGCAGCTTGGGGAGGAGGACTAGCGGTCCCGGAGGAGAGACCCAGTACTTC.

Points on this clone: The identical CDR3 is also encoded by other nucleotide sequences in the sample. The rearrangement uses TRBV4-2 and TRBJ1-1; D gene uncertain. The CDR3 sequence is 13 residues long. The V end was cut by 0 bases, the J end by 1 base, with 3 bases between. The germline CDR1 and CDR2 sequences are LGHNA and YNFKEQ. The DNA for the CDR3 is TGTGCCAGCAGCCAAGATAGGAACACTGAAGCTTTCTTT. It translates to CASSQDRNTEAFF.

J is TRBJ1-2 and V is TRBV10-3, with TRBD1 as a possible D gene (5 bases). Between the trimmed V and J ends, which lost 3 bases and 5 bases, there was a span of 10 bases. The CDR3 has 13 residues. Looked up from germline, CDR1 is ENHRY and CDR2 is SYGVKD. CDR3 DNA sequence: TGTGCCATCAGTGAACAGGAAGCATATGGCTACACCTTC. It encodes CAISEQEAYGYTF.

This rearrangement joins TRBV7-9 to TRBJ2-1; no reliable D call. The CDR3 contains 12 residues. Deletions cut 5 bases from V and 3 bases from J, with 5 bases between. Germline CDR1 is SEHNR and CDR2 is FQNEAQ (reference sequence). The CDR3 region is CASSAGYNEQFF. Written as DNA, the CDR3 is TGTGCCAGCAGCGCAGGCTACAATGAGCAGTTCTTC. The full variable domain, in which reference TRBV7-9 and TRBJ2-1 provide the parts outside the CDR3, is DTGVSQNPRHKITKRGQNVTFRCDPISEHNRLYWYRQTLGQGPEFLTYFQNEAQLEKSRLLSDRFSAERPKGSFSTLEIQRTEQGDSAMYLCASSAGYNEQFFGPGTRLTVL.

The V call is TRBV6-5, the J call TRBJ1-2; D unresolved. Deletions cut 2 bases from V and 2 bases from J, with 9 bases between. Germline V gene data show CDR1 as MNHEY and CDR2 as SVGAGI. CDR3 length equals 14 residues. The chain's CDR3 is CASSYAAANYGYTF. The CDR3 region has the DNA TGTGCCAGCAGTTACGCCGCAGCGAACTATGGCTACACCTTC.

The V call is TRBV18, the J call TRBJ2-2, with D perhaps matching TRBD2 (5 bases). CDR3 length: 13 residues. The germline CDR1 and CDR2 sequences are KGHSH and LQKENI. Trimming cost V 0 bases and J 7 bases, with 6 bases left between them. The CDR3 DNA is TGTGCCAGCTCACCACCGGGAGTCGGGGAGCTGTTTTTT. This encodes CASSPPGVGELFF.

The rearrangement joins TRBV6-5 to TRBJ1-3; 7 positions match TRBD1. In germline, CDR1 is MNHEY, CDR2 SVGAGI. CDR3 length: 16 amino acids. Germline trimming cut 2 bases from V and 0 bases from J; bases unmatched to any gene: 4. CDR3 DNA: TGTGCCAGCAGTTACCAGGGGGTAAACTCTGGAAACACCATATATTTT. It translates to CASSYQGVNSGNTIYF.

The V call is TRBV18, the J call TRBJ2-7; 7 bases align to TRBD2. The germline V gene encodes CDR1 KGHSH and CDR2 LQKENI. V was pared by 4 bases and J by 0 bases, with 6 bases of the junction left unmatched. This CDR3 has 15 residues. The CDR3 loop is CASSLTSASSYEQYF. In DNA form, the CDR3 reads TGTGCCAGCTCACTAACTAGCGCGAGCTCCTACGAGCAGTACTTC.

The chain combines TRBV6-6 with TRBJ1-3; a possible D gene is TRBD1 (6 bases). Germline V gene sequence: CDR1 MNHNY, CDR2 SVGAGI (reference sequence). The CDR3 length is 16 residues. V was cut by 6 bases and J by 2 bases, with 17 bases left in between. CDR3 region: CASRPQGGGPGNTIYF. In DNA form, the CDR3 reads TGTGCCAGCAGGCCACAGGGAGGGGGACCTGGAAACACCATATATTTT.

V is TRBV5-1 and J is TRBJ2-7, with no clear D. Germline V gene sequence: CDR1 SGHRS, CDR2 YFSETQ. The CDR3 is 15 amino acids. Trimming pared 2 bases from V and 3 bases from J, leaving 15 bases between. The CDR3 nucleotides are TGCGCCAGCAGCTTACAGACCGACGAAAGCTACGAGCAGTACTTC. It translates to CASSLQTDESYEQYF.

This sequence joins TRBV7-9 and TRBJ2-1, with 9 nucleotides matching TRBD2. This CDR3 region has 16 residues. Per germline, CDR1 SEHNR and CDR2 FQNEAQ (reference sequence). V shed 5 bases, J shed 10 bases, and the junction held 15 bases outside the gene matches. The CDR3: CASSPRGGGAVWEQFF. The CDR3 DNA is TGTGCCAGCAGCCCCAGGGGCGGGGGGGCCGTCTGGGAGCAGTTCTTC.

This clone came up a few times. V is TRBV14 and J is TRBJ2-1; the match to TRBD2 covers 9 bases. The CDR3 is 14 residues long. Germline CDR1 reads SGHDN; CDR2 reads FVKESK. The trim removed 6 bases at V and 6 bases at J, leaving 6 bases unmatched. The CDR3 bases are TGTGCCAGCAGGGCTTGGCGGGGGGGCAATGAGCAGTTCTTC. Translation: CASRAWRGGNEQFF.

The chain uses TRBV6-5 and TRBJ2-7; D is undetermined. Germline V gene sequence: CDR1 MNHEY, CDR2 SVGAGI. The CDR3 is made up of 14 amino acids. With 0 bases removed from V and 2 bases from J, the gap between germline ends came to 8 bases. CDR3 coding DNA: TGTGCCAGCAGTTACTCGATACACCCCTACGAGCAGTACTTC. Amino acids: CASSYSIHPYEQYF.